The rows below give T cell receptor beta chains drawn from one sample of a study of CD8 T cells in Susac syndrome. From the immunoSEQ multiplex PCR reads, TCRdb called clonotypes with MiXCR, one entry per CDR3 protein. Of roughly 130,000 distinct CDR3 sequences in the sample, about 95% were seen once. The sequenced material came from CD4+ T cells from PBMCs. The receptor source for this set is a human donor in good health. The conserved cysteine and the conserved F or W are not part of the CDR3 here. The order of the fields is CDR3 length, V gene, clone size, D gene, J gene, CDR3 protein. The D gene is left open where the match is weak. Size values are once, few and many counts, or a class for expanded clones, and some rows have none.

14,TRBV4-2,.,.,TRBJ2-7,ASSQVAGGSSYEQY
11,TRBV6-4,once,TRBD2,TRBJ2-3,ASSLAEPDTQY
9,TRBV25-1,.,.,TRBJ2-1,ASRSYNEQF
13,TRBV18,.,.,TRBJ2-2,ASSPQQENTGELF
12,TRBV2,.,TRBD1,TRBJ2-7,ASRRDRGHNEQY
15,TRBV5-1,.,TRBD2,TRBJ2-4,ASSWGTSGIAKNIQY
11,TRBV30,.,.,TRBJ2-5,AWSPLDSKTQY
11,TRBV5-1,.,.,TRBJ2-1,ASSFGQYNEQF
13,TRBV21-1,.,.,TRBJ1-1,ASSKEDRGNTEAF
13,TRBV28,.,.,TRBJ1-4,ASSLSSATNEKLF
13,TRBV5-6,once,TRBD1,TRBJ2-7,ASSRKGQGYYEQY